The 16 T cell receptor beta chains below all came from one sample that was sequenced in a study of T cell responses to AZD1222 COVID-19 vaccine. Generated by immunoSEQ multiplex PCR, the TCRdb table keeps only in-frame clones and is missing some. The profile shows 130,000 or so clones, 86% of them singletons. Source: peripheral blood, taken on day 0 of AZD1222 vaccination. These receptors all come from an adult in good health.

The chain has TRBV4-2 and TRBJ1-1, with TRBD1 matching over 7 bases. With 4 bases clipped from V and 1 base from J, the junction kept 18 bases outside the gene matches. The CDR3 covers 19 residues. From germline, CDR1 is LGHNA and CDR2 YNFKEQ. CDR3 region: CASSRGDSAQPSKNTEAFF. DNA for the CDR3: TGTGCCAGCAGCCGAGGGGACAGTGCCCAACCATCAAAGAACACTGAAGCTTTCTTT.

The CDR3 coding sequence is TGTGCCAGCAGCGTAGTCTCGGGCAGGGGCGAAAAACTGTTTTTT. This sequence encodes CASSVVSGRGEKLFF. The rearrangement links TRBV9 to TRBJ1-4, with D tentatively TRBD1 (6 bases). CDR1 SGDLS and CDR2 YYNGEE come from the germline V gene. Trimming took off 0 bases at V and 8 bases at J, with 14 bases between the two ends. CDR3 size: 15 residues. Looking up the rest from reference TRBV9 and TRBJ1-4 gives the full variable domain: DSGVTQTPKHLITATGQRVTLRCSPRSGDLSVYWYQQSLDQGLQFLIQYYNGEERAKGNILERFSAQQFPDLHSELNLSSLELGDSALYFCASSVVSGRGEKLFFGSGTQLSVL.

This chain links TRBV14 with TRBJ2-3, with TRBD2 matching 7 bases. Trimming cost V 4 bases and J 1 base; bases outside gene matches: 5. The CDR3 contains 15 residues. Germline CDR1 and CDR2: SGHDN and FVKESK. CDR3 DNA sequence: TGTGCCAGCAGCCTAGGGAGGGGCGGCACAGATACGCAGTATTTT. The encoded protein is CASSLGRGGTDTQYF.

The V call is TRBV28, the J call TRBJ2-7, with D possibly matching TRBD2 (5 bases). Germline CDR1 MDHEN, CDR2 SYDVKM. There are 13 residues in the CDR3. V gave up 5 bases and J gave up 7 bases, with 15 bases separating them. As DNA, the CDR3 is TGTGCCAGCAGTGACCGGGGATTGAGTGAGCAGTACTTC. Its protein product is CASSDRGLSEQYF.

This clone was seen only once. The DNA of the CDR3 is TGTGCCAGCAGTGGACGGGACAATCAGCCCCAGCATTTT. Translated, it gives CASSGRDNQPQHF. J is TRBJ1-5 and V is TRBV28, with D uncertain. There are 13 residues in the CDR3. Germline V gene data show CDR1 as MDHEN and CDR2 as SYDVKM. Trimming stripped 5 bases from V and 3 bases from J, with 8 bases between.

The V gene is TRBV6-5, the J gene TRBJ1-5, with a possible D match to TRBD1 (6 bases). The CDR3 consists of 12 residues. The V gene lost 8 bases and the J gene lost 6 bases, with 11 bases spanning the gap. CDR1 and CDR2 from the germline V gene are MNHEY and SVGAGI. The CDR3 spells CASGGLGQPQHF. The CDR3 DNA is TGTGCCAGCGGGGGGCTGGGTCAGCCCCAGCATTTT.

This clone came up once. The chain recombines TRBV11-3 with TRBJ2-2; perhaps TRBD2 as D (7 bases). Germline assignment: CDR1 SGHNT and CDR2 YENEEA. The V gene lost 5 bases and the J gene lost 5 bases, with 18 bases spanning the gap. The CDR3 runs 16 residues. CDR3 coding DNA: TGTGCCAGCAGCCCGAGAGGGGGGGCGCAGACCGGGGAGCTGTTTTTT. It yields the protein CASSPRGGAQTGELFF.

The chain is built from TRBV9 and TRBJ1-4; 8 positions match TRBD1. V lost 0 bases and J lost 8; bases outside the gene matches: 12. The CDR3 is 17 residues long. Looked up from germline, CDR1 is SGDLS and CDR2 is YYNGEE. The CDR3, as DNA: TGTGCCAGCAGCGTAGGACTGCGAGGGACAGGTGGAGAAAAACTGTTTTTT. The encoded protein is CASSVGLRGTGGEKLFF.

This chain joins TRBV12-3 or TRBV12-4 and TRBJ2-7; a weak D match, TRBD1 (6 bases). This CDR3 spans 13 amino acids. Trimming shortened V by 6 bases and J by 6 bases, and 15 bases separated the two germline ends. CDR3 protein: CASSKGVGIEQYF. For the CDR3, the DNA is TGTGCCAGCAGCAAGGGGGTCGGGATCGAGCAGTACTTC.

The table lists this clone with a few counts. The gene calls are TRBV27 and TRBJ2-2; 8 bases match TRBD1. CDR1 is MNHEY and CDR2 is SMNVEV in the germline V gene (reference sequence). This CDR3 is built from 17 residues. After removal of 5 bases from V and 3 bases from J, the junction contained 11 bases not matched to a gene. The chain's CDR3 is CASSGGPGQGYTGELFF. The CDR3, as DNA: TGTGCCAGCAGTGGGGGGCCCGGACAGGGTTACACCGGGGAGCTGTTTTTT.

This clone has just one count. The chain joins TRBV7-2 to TRBJ2-1; D not certain. CDR3 length equals 15 residues. Trimming took off 5 bases at V and 0 bases at J, with 11 bases between the two ends. The V gene's germline CDR1 is SGHTA and CDR2 FQGNSA. The CDR3 nucleotides are TGTGCCAGCAGCCCTGACTCGACCTCCTACAATGAGCAGTTCTTC. This sequence encodes CASSPDSTSYNEQFF. Full variable domain (rest looked up from reference TRBV7-2 and TRBJ2-1): GAGVSQSPSNKVTEKGKDVELRCDPISGHTALYWYRQSLGQGLEFLIYFQGNSAPDKSGLPSDRFSAERTGGSVSTLTIQRTQQEDSAVYLCASSPDSTSYNEQFFGPGTRLTVL.

The rearrangement links TRBV7-9 to TRBJ1-4, with D perhaps TRBD1 (6 bases). The CDR3 runs 15 residues. From germline, CDR1 is SEHNR and CDR2 FQNEAQ (reference sequence). V lost 1 base and J lost 8, with 14 bases in between. CDR3 sequence (DNA): TGTGCCAGCAGCTTAGTGGGGGGCGTTGGCGAAAAACTGTTTTTT. This codes for CASSLVGGVGEKLFF.

This chain joins TRBV21-1 and TRBJ2-7; TRBD2 was called by the table and not checked on the DNA. TRBV21-1 is flagged as a pseudogene. The CDR3 totals 16 residues. In nucleotides, the CDR3 is TGTGCCAGCAGCAATGACGACTGGATACGGATTTACGAGCAGTACTTC. Encoded protein: CASSNDDWIRIYEQYF.

The rearrangement links TRBV5-1 to TRBJ2-5, with TRBD2 matching 12 bases. Trimming at V came to 2 bases and at J to 4 bases, leaving 9 bases not matched to a gene. The CDR3 spans 17 residues. Germline V CDR1 and CDR2: SGHRS, YFSETQ. CDR3 sequence (DNA): TGCGCCAGCAGCTTTATTCCTAGCGGGGGGGCGGCAGAGACCCAGTACTTC. It translates to CASSFIPSGGAAETQYF.

The rearrangement uses TRBV11-3 and TRBJ2-1, with TRBD2 matching over 8 bases. Germline CDR1 reads SGHNT; CDR2 reads YENEEA. Germline trimming cut 3 bases from V and 2 bases from J; bases unmatched to any gene: 6. The CDR3 sequence is 16 residues long. The CDR3 reads CASSFGGTSPYNEQFF. As DNA, the CDR3 is TGTGCCAGCAGCTTCGGCGGGACTAGTCCCTACAATGAGCAGTTCTTC.

V and J are TRBV7-8 and TRBJ2-6; D is possibly TRBD1 (6 bases). Germline values: CDR1 SGHVS, CDR2 FQNEAQ. Trimming removed 1 base at V and 2 bases at J, with 9 bases between. The CDR3 sequence is 16 residues long. As DNA, the CDR3 is TGTGCCAGCAGCTTAGACGCAGGGGCTGGGGCCAACGTCCTGACTTTC. This sequence encodes CASSLDAGAGANVLTF.